This record concerns one T cell receptor (beta chain) sequence. Its antigen is not known. This sample was included in a study of blood T cells in healthy people across ages. Germline CDR1 reads SGHKS; CDR2 reads YYEKEE (reference sequence). The trim removed 0 bases at V and 0 bases at J, leaving 6 bases unmatched. The CDR3 is 17 amino acids. A second PCR of 7 to 11 cycles used a sample-barcoded 5' primer and a J-beta primer mix. MiXCR, applied by TCRdb to the 5' RACE reads, yields one record per CDR3 protein. The profile covers 450,000 to 600,000 distinct CDR3 sequences, with around a quarter appearing a single time and approximately 3.7% taken by the ten largest. The study's findings and limits: Unsorted PBMCs ruled out conclusive naive versus antigen-experienced comparison.

These same records also appear under a second study, on T cells of mothers and their children.

This chain links TRBV5-5 with TRBJ1-5; 7 nucleotides line up with TRBD1. The sample was blood. The sequence was collected from a boy aged 2 to 10 in good health. The CDR3 coding sequence is TGTGCCAGCAGCTTGGCCGGGACAGCCCATAGCAATCAGCCCCAGCATTTT. Its protein is CASSLAGTAHSNQPQHF. Full variable domain (remainder filled in from reference TRBV5-5 and TRBJ1-5): DAGVTQSPTHLIKTRGQQVTLRCSPISGHKSVSWYQQVLGQGPQFIFQYYEKEERGRGNFPDRFSARQFPNYSSELNVNALLLGDSALYLCASSLAGTAHSNQPQHFGDGTRLSIL.